This T cell receptor beta chain emerged from a study of CD8+ T cells in alopecia areata. Study as a whole: Treated patients took oral tofacitinib at 5 to 10 mg twice daily. Findings and caveats of the study: Whereas mice showed it more clearly, TCR sharing across patients was murkier, possibly because of HLA.

Extracted RNA was reverse transcribed into cDNA, the sequencing template. The table came from immunoSEQ multiplex PCR; TCRdb's copy has only in-frame clones and leaves some out. Of tens of thousands of clones in the sample, 60% are singletons; the top ten hold approximately 17%. Remarks on this clone: Its antigen is unknown.

Peripheral blood and lesional scalp punch biopsies were taken from alopecia areata patients. The J segment lost 3 bases and the V segment lost 1 base, leaving 10 bases of the junction unmatched. Germline values: CDR1 SQVTM, CDR2 ANQGSEA. This CDR3 is built from 19 residues. The chain carries TRBV29-1 and TRBJ2-1, with TRBD2 identical over 15 bases. The material sequenced was CD8+ T cells sorted from blood, taken at week 0. This sequence originates from a human donor with alopecia areata. This CDR3 is CSVEGEGLAGGTIYNEQFF. As DNA, the CDR3 is TGCAGCGTTGAAGGGGAGGGACTAGCGGGAGGCACGATCTACAATGAGCAGTTCTTC.